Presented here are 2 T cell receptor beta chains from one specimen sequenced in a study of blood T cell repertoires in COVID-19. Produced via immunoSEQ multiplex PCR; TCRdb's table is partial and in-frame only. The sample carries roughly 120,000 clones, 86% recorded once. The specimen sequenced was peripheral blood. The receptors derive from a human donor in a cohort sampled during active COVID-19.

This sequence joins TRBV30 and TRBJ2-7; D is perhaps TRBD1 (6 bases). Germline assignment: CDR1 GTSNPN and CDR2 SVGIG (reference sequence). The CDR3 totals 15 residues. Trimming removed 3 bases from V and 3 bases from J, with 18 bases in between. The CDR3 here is CAWRGMGAAIYEQYF. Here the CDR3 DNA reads TGTGCCTGGAGGGGTATGGGGGCGGCTATCTACGAGCAGTACTTC.

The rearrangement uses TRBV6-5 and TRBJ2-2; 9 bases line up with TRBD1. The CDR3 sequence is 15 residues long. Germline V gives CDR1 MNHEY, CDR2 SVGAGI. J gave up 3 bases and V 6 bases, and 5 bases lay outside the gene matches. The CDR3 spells CASSKQGAYTGELFF. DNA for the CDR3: TGTGCCAGCAGCAAACAGGGGGCTTACACCGGGGAGCTGTTTTTT.